These T cell receptor beta chains were read from a single sample in a study of tumor-infiltrating lymphocytes in primary liver carcinoma. TCRdb re-derived calls from the multiplex PCR reads in MiXCR, one entry per CDR3 protein. The sample includes tens of thousands of distinct CDR3 sequences, approximately 70% seen only once; the top ten take about 20%. Sequenced input: liver tumor tissue from sampling region 2. These receptors were collected from a man aged 35 to 55 with primary liver carcinoma and hepatitis B virus infection. CDR3s include the opening cysteine and the closing phenylalanine or tryptophan. The D gene is left open where the match is weak. The listing skips clone size in some rows; elsewhere it reads once, few, many or a size class.

d_call	v_call	clone_size	j_call	cdr3_nt	cdr3_aa
.	TRBV5-4	once	TRBJ2-1	TGTGCCAGGAGCTCCTACAATGAGCAGCTCTTC	CARSSYNEQLF
.	TRBV11-2	.	TRBJ1-1	TGTGCCAGTAGCTTAGATCGGGGCCCTGGTGAAGCTTTCTTT	CASSLDRGPGEAFF
.	TRBV6-6	.	TRBJ2-5	TGTGCCAGCAGTTACGGGGCAGCCTACCAAGGGATCCAGTACTTC	CASSYGAAYQGIQYF
TRBD2	TRBV5-1	.	TRBJ2-3	TGCACCAGCAGCTTACTAGCGGGCACGGATACGCAGTATTTT	CTSSLLAGTDTQYF
.	TRBV29-1	once	TRBJ2-5	TGCAACGTTGAAGATGTCGGACAAGGAGAGGTCCAGTACTTC	CNVEDVGQGEVQYF
.	TRBV4-2	.	TRBJ2-7	TGTACCAGCAACCAGGCCGGTGAGGGCTTCAATGAGCAGTACTTC	CTSNQAGEGFNEQYF
.	TRBV6-2/TRBV6-3	medium-sized	TRBJ2-5	TGTGCCAGCAGTTCCGTCCAGACCCAGTACTTC	CASSSVQTQYF
.	TRBV4-3	.	TRBJ2-7	TGCGCCAGCAGCCAAGAGTACACGAGTAACTACGAGCAGTACTTC	CASSQEYTSNYEQYF
.	TRBV5-5	.	TRBJ1-2	TGTGCCAGCAGCTCGATAGCAACCAACTATGGCTACACCTTC	CASSSIATNYGYTF
.	TRBV6-1	.	TRBJ2-3	TGTACCAGCAAGCCCAGCCCAGATACGCAATATTTT	CTSKPSPDTQYF
.	TRBV11-2	.	TRBJ1-1	TGTACCAGCAGCTTAGGCCTGGACACTGAAGCTTTTTTT	CTSSLGLDTEAFF
.	TRBV12-3/TRBV12-4	.	TRBJ1-1	TGCGCCAGCAGTATCGGGACCGGGGGGACTGTAGCTTTCTTT	CASSIGTGGTVAFF
.	TRBV4-3	many	TRBJ1-4	TGCGCCAGCAGCCAAGATACCGCGGACCTCAATGAAAAACTGTTTTTT	CASSQDTADLNEKLFF
.	TRBV12-3/TRBV12-4	.	TRBJ1-1	TGTGCCAGCAGTTCTACCGATGTGAACACTGAAGCTTTCTTT	CASSSTDVNTEAFF
.	TRBV5-4	.	TRBJ2-1	TGTGCCAGCAGTTTGGGATCTAGAGGTATCCATGAGCAGTTCTTC	CASSLGSRGIHEQFF
.	TRBV5-5	.	TRBJ2-7	TGTGCCAGCATCTGGGAAGTGTACTCGTCCTACGAGCGGTACTTC	CASIWEVYSSYERYF
.	TRBV12-3/TRBV12-4	.	TRBJ1-1	TGTGCCAACAGTTTTAAAGGGGGGAACACTGAAGCTTTCTTC	CANSFKGGNTEAFF
.	TRBV5-1	many	TRBJ1-3	TGCGCCAGCAGCTTGGCGGGGAGTGGGGACACCATATATTTT	CASSLAGSGDTIYF
.	TRBV6-2/TRBV6-3	once	TRBJ1-5	TGTGCCACCAGTTACTCGAGGGTCCCCAAACAGCCCCAGCATTTT	CATSYSRVPKQPQHF
.	TRBV6-1	few	TRBJ2-1	TGTGCCAGCACCCCTTCGATCCCTTGGGCGGGGAGCTACAATGAGCAGTTCTTC	CASTPSIPWAGSYNEQFF
.	TRBV4-2	.	TRBJ2-1	TGTGCCAGCAGGCACGACGGGGGAGAGGGGAACAATGAGCAGTTCTTC	CASRHDGGEGNNEQFF
TRBD1	TRBV23-1	.	TRBJ2-2	TGCACCAGCAGTCACCATTCCATGAGGGGGCTTCACGGGGAGCTGTTTTTT	CTSSHHSMRGLHGELFF
.	TRBV5-6	.	TRBJ2-3	TGTGCCAGCAACCGACTGGGTACGCAGTATTTT	CASNRLGTQYF
.	TRBV11-2	.	TRBJ1-4	TGTGCCAGCAGCTTAGTGCTAGCAGAAAAACTGTTTTTT	CASSLVLAEKLFF
.	TRBV29-1	.	TRBJ2-7	TGCAACGAGGGTTGGGGTAATCACGGGCAGTACTTC	CNEGWGNHGQYF
.	TRBV11-2	.	TRBJ1-5	TGTGCCAGCAACTTAGGAGACACGGGTTGGACTCAGCCCCAGCATTTT	CASNLGDTGWTQPQHF
.	TRBV10-2	.	TRBJ2-5	TGCGCCGGCAGACACCCGTATGAGACCCAGTACTTC	CAGRHPYETQYF
.	TRBV29-1	few	TRBJ2-5	TGCAACATTGAGTCCGCGGCGGGTAGATCGGAGACCCAATACTTC	CNIESAAGRSETQYF
TRBD2	TRBV12-3/TRBV12-4	few	TRBJ2-7	TGTGTCAGCACACTAGCGGTAGGGGCCTACGAGCAGTACTTC	CVSTLAVGAYEQYF
.	TRBV7-9	.	TRBJ2-7	TGTGCCGGCAGCTTAGCAACAGGTTGGGACTCCTACGAGCAGTACTTC	CAGSLATGWDSYEQYF
.	TRBV7-2	.	TRBJ1-1	TGTGCCAGCAGCTTAGCGGGGGTAACTGAAGCTTTCTTT	CASSLAGVTEAFF
.	TRBV5-6	.	TRBJ2-3	TGTGCCAACAGCTTGGCGGCAGGGCTGGAGGGCCGTACAGATACGCAGTATTTT	CANSLAAGLEGRTDTQYF
.	TRBV29-1	.	TRBJ2-1	TGCAGCGTTGCGACCAACGGGCGTGAGCAGTTCTTC	CSVATNGREQFF
.	TRBV6-5	many	TRBJ1-2	TGTGCCACCCTAGACCTTGCCGCAATGCACACCTTC	CATLDLAAMHTF
TRBD2	TRBV11-2	.	TRBJ2-1	TGTGCCATCAGCTTAGATAGGGGCGGGAGGTCCTACAATGAGAAGTTCTTC	CAISLDRGGRSYNEKFF
.	TRBV7-9	many	TRBJ1-2	TGTGCCAGCAGCGCGCAAGGAACTAACTATGGCTACACCTTC	CASSAQGTNYGYTF
.	TRBV4-1	.	TRBJ1-1	TGCGCCAGCGGCCAATCTGGGGGGGCGAGCACTGAAGCTTTCTTT	CASGQSGGASTEAFF